This entry features one T cell receptor beta chain sequence. Its target is not known. The sample comes from a study of cytomegalovirus exposure and HLA in healthy donors. Per germline, CDR1 SGHTA and CDR2 FQGNSA. Trimming at V came to 8 bases and at J to 8 bases, leaving 7 bases not matched to a gene. This CDR3 comprises 12 residues. Findings and limits, study-wide: In vitro, a few CMV-associated chains proved specific for CMV antigens. Some V segments could not be told apart, so they were left out, TRBV6-2 and TRBV6-3 among them.

PCR employed 60 Vbeta and 13 Jbeta primers. Clones were sequenced by immunoSEQ multiplex PCR, and TCRdb holds only the in-frame ones, with some missing. The data show about 160,000 clones, around 83% seen once. Donors sampled were nominally healthy, though unrecorded immune exposures were likely. The sequence derives from a man aged 18 to 30 in good health and CMV-seropositive. The J gene is TRBJ1-2, the V gene TRBV7-2; 8 bases fit TRBD1. Source material: PBMCs. The CDR3, as DNA: TGTGCCAGCGGGCAGGGGGCGCTGGGCTACACCTTC. It encodes CASGQGALGYTF. The complete variable domain, with remaining parts taken from reference TRBV7-2 and TRBJ1-2, reads GAGVSQSPSNKVTEKGKDVELRCDPISGHTALYWYRQSLGQGLEFLIYFQGNSAPDKSGLPSDRFSAERTGGSVSTLTIQRTQQEDSAVYLCASGQGALGYTFGSGTRLTVV.